These T cell receptor beta chains were read from a single sample in a study of patients and donors after allogeneic stem cell transplantation. From the RT-PCR reads, TCRdb called clonotypes with MiXCR, one entry per CDR3 protein. The top ten hold roughly 34% of the sample, which has 30,000 or so distinct CDR3 sequences, 6.5% to 7% seen once. The sample was blood, either unsorted or a sorted T cell fraction (not recorded which). The receptors derive from a human donor who was either an allogeneic HSCT recipient or a stem cell or donor lymphocyte infusion donor (not recorded which). It is not recorded whose cells these are; they may come from a transplant donor. CDR3s include the opening cysteine and the closing phenylalanine or tryptophan.

>TRBV12-3/TRBV12-4
CASSLTLAGQETQYF
>TRBV24-1
CATSDTGTGGGETQYF
>TRBV6-5
CASSYLDSLQETQYF
>TRBV20-1
CSARNEGTGTYEQYF
>TRBV2
CASSEGGNQPQHF
>TRBV5-4
CASSLRVDNEQFF
>TRBV28
CASSERGGKSYNEQFF
>TRBV3-1
CASSQVHEQFF
>TRBV27
CASSSNTATFSYEQYF
>TRBV7-8
CASRTSGGATNEQFF
>TRBV4-1
CASSQDAGYEQYF
>TRBV20-1
CSAPGLAGGPSEQFF
>TRBV7-2
CASSLATDRVHQPQHF
>TRBV5-5
CASSSKTRTGNSEQYF
>TRBV7-9
CASRSGLRTDTQYF
>TRBV11-3
CASRLRVLTQETQYF
>TRBV12-3/TRBV12-4
CASSQHWDTNQPQHF
>TRBV7-2
CASSLVYGGNQPQHF
>TRBV5-1
CASSSRQTDTQYF
>TRBV6-6
CASRFDGSHGYTF
>TRBV10-2
CASSEWADGGYTF
>TRBV12-3/TRBV12-4
CASSRYSSGRGTDTQYF
>TRBV7-2
CASSLVSRGGLAGEQFF
>TRBV7-8
CASSRGLAGSMWNEQFF
>TRBV12-3/TRBV12-4
CASSLALPGGRLNEQFF
>TRBV27
CASSLSPSGYNEQFF
>TRBV13
CASSAIYRSGTSGSVKGLQYF
>TRBV12-3/TRBV12-4
CASSLLWGYGNTIYF
>TRBV6-5
CASRLRPDPNTEAFF
>TRBV9
CASSEEQRTDTQYF
>TRBV5-8
CASSTGQGVETQYF
>TRBV6-2/TRBV6-3
CASSYLPNSPLHF
>TRBV18
CASSPVSQETQYF
>TRBV6-5
CASSYDPPRTKYEQFF
>TRBV28
CASISSGQETQYF
>TRBV7-9
CASSLMVADRLVGELFF
>TRBV20-1
CSAREGSGIGETQYF
>TRBV9
CASKNSGNTIYF
>TRBV12-3/TRBV12-4
CASSLEASVEQYF
>TRBV12-3/TRBV12-4
CASSWTGTYEQYF
>TRBV28
CASSLGWSNQPQHF
>TRBV20-1
CSAQTRGSYNEQFF
>TRBV7-9
CASSFSGADQETQYF
>TRBV7-9
CASSPTGGRRGEQFF
>TRBV14
CASSQVGLIYNEQFF
>TRBV5-1
CASSLGKREGREDTQYF
>TRBV7-9
CASSLLSGTNEKLFF
>TRBV10-3
CAITPEQGPIGYTF
>TRBV15
CATSRGWDSQATEAFF